Listed below are T cell receptor beta chains from one sample, sequenced in a study of cytomegalovirus exposure and HLA in healthy donors. Libraries were prepared by immunoSEQ multiplex PCR; TCRdb keeps only in-frame clonotypes and omits some of them. The data contain 95,000 to 150,000 clones, roughly 90% of them singletons. Specimen: PBMCs. These receptors were collected from a woman under 30 in good health and CMV-seronegative. CDR3s include the opening cysteine and the closing phenylalanine or tryptophan. D genes are given only for firm matches. Clone size, where shown, is once, few, many, or a class for clones that have expanded.

v_gene	abundance	d_gene	j_gene	CDR3nt	CDR3aa
TRBV5-5	NA	NA	TRBJ2-7	TGTGCCAGCAGCGGCAGCTCCTACGAGCAGTACTTC	CASSGSSYEQYF
TRBV27	few	NA	TRBJ1-5	TGTGCCAGCACGGGTGGCCAGCCCCAGCATTTT	CASTGGQPQHF
TRBV29-1	NA	TRBD1	TRBJ2-7	TGCAGCGTGGCACTGACAGGGAACTACGAGCAGTACTTC	CSVALTGNYEQYF
TRBV7-2	NA	NA	TRBJ1-2	TGTGCCAGCAGCTTCCCGGTCCACGGCTACACCTTC	CASSFPVHGYTF
TRBV7-2	once	TRBD2	TRBJ2-7	TGTGCCAGCAGCTTAACAACTAGCGGGAGTTTTCGGTCCTACGAGCAGTACTTC	CASSLTTSGSFRSYEQYF
TRBV5-6	NA	TRBD2	TRBJ2-1	TGTGCCAGCAGCCGAGGGACTAGCGGCTACAATGAGCAGTTCTTC	CASSRGTSGYNEQFF
TRBV13	NA	TRBD2	TRBJ2-5	TGTGCCAGCAGCTTTGGGACTAGCGGGGCAGAGACCCAGTACTTC	CASSFGTSGAETQYF
TRBV29-1	NA	NA	TRBJ1-5	TGCAGCGTTGGAGCACACCGACAGGCCGCCCAGCATTTT	CSVGAHRQAAQHF
TRBV20-1	once	NA	TRBJ1-2	TGCAGTGCTACACCCAGAGGGGGCTACACCTTC	CSATPRGGYTF
TRBV27	NA	TRBD1	TRBJ2-1	TGTGCCAGCAGTATGCTAACCGGGACAGGGGTTAATGAGCAGTTCTTC	CASSMLTGTGVNEQFF
TRBV7-3	NA	NA	TRBJ1-2	TGTGCCAGCGGGGCAGGGGATGGCTACACCTTC	CASGAGDGYTF
TRBV6-1	NA	TRBD1	TRBJ2-6	TGTGCCAGCAGTTTGGGACAGGGTGGGTCTGTCCTGACTTTC	CASSLGQGGSVLTF
TRBV5-1	NA	TRBD1	TRBJ1-2	TGCGCCAGCAGCACAGGGGCAGCTAACTATGGCTACACCTTC	CASSTGAANYGYTF
TRBV12-5	NA	TRBD1	TRBJ1-4	TGTGCTAGTGGGCCGAGTGGGACAGATGCCTTCGAAAAACTGTTTTTT	CASGPSGTDAFEKLFF
TRBV6-5	NA	TRBD1	TRBJ1-1	TGTGCCAGCAGTTCAAAGGGGGCGAGGAACACTGAAGCTTTCTTT	CASSSKGARNTEAFF
TRBV5-4	NA	NA	TRBJ2-7	TGTGCCAGCAGCTTTGGAGGGGACTCCTACGAGCAGTACTTC	CASSFGGDSYEQYF
TRBV28	NA	NA	TRBJ1-1	TGTGCCAGCAGTTTAGTCCGACAGCTGAACACTGAAGCTTTCTTT	CASSLVRQLNTEAFF
TRBV6-5	NA	NA	TRBJ2-7	TGTGCCAGCAGTTACTCGATAGACTCCTACGAGCAGTACTTC	CASSYSIDSYEQYF
TRBV4-2	NA	TRBD2	TRBJ2-3	TGTGCCAGCAGCCAAGACCGGCGACTAGCGGGAGGGCCAGGAGATACGCAGTATTTT	CASSQDRRLAGGPGDTQYF
TRBV5-5	NA	NA	TRBJ2-7	TGTGCCAGCAGCTTGGGGACAGCCTCCTACGAGCAGTACTTC	CASSLGTASYEQYF
TRBV4-1	NA	TRBD1	TRBJ2-1	TGCGCCAGCAGCCTGGACAGGGGGCTGGATGAGCAGTTCTTC	CASSLDRGLDEQFF
TRBV30	NA	NA	TRBJ1-2	TGTGCCTGGAGCGCCGGGAGCAAATATGGCTACACCTTC	CAWSAGSKYGYTF
TRBV7-2	NA	NA	TRBJ2-7	TGTGCCAGCAGCCACACCTACGAGCAGTACTTC	CASSHTYEQYF
TRBV5-1	once	TRBD1	TRBJ2-2	TGCGCCAGCAGCTCAGGGGGCAATGCGAACACCGGGGAGCTGTTTTTT	CASSSGGNANTGELFF
TRBV4-1	NA	NA	TRBJ1-5	TGCGCCAGCAGCCAAGCAGGGAATCAGCCCCAGCATTTT	CASSQAGNQPQHF
TRBV4-2	NA	TRBD1	TRBJ2-1	TGTGCCAGCAGCCAAGATCTCGGGGACAGGGGCAATGAGCAGTTCTTC	CASSQDLGDRGNEQFF
TRBV27	NA	TRBD2	TRBJ2-3	TGTGCCAGCAGTTTACCCATGGGTAGCGGGCGATCCTATAGCACAGATACGCAGTATTTT	CASSLPMGSGRSYSTDTQYF
TRBV6-5	NA	TRBD2	TRBJ2-5	TGTGCCAGCAGTAGTTCCGGGGGGGCCTTAGAGACCCAGTACTTC	CASSSSGGALETQYF
TRBV30	NA	NA	TRBJ2-3	TGTGCCTCGGACCCGGGGGACCCCACAGATACGCAGTATTTT	CASDPGDPTDTQYF
TRBV6-1	once	TRBD1	TRBJ1-5	TGTGCCAGCAGTCAAGCATCATTGACAGGGGGTCGGGGCAATCAGCCCCAGCATTTT	CASSQASLTGGRGNQPQHF
TRBV6-5	NA	TRBD2	TRBJ2-1	TGTGCCAGCAGTTACGATACGGGAGGTGAGCAGTTCTTC	CASSYDTGGEQFF
TRBV23-1	NA	TRBD2	TRBJ2-2	TGCGCCAGCAGTCAATCGAGGTCAGCGGGAGAAATCGGGGAGCTGTTTTTT	CASSQSRSAGEIGELFF
TRBV6-1	NA	NA	TRBJ1-2	TGTGCCGGGGGGACTAACTATGGCTACACCTTC	CAGGTNYGYTF
TRBV28	NA	NA	TRBJ2-7	TGTGCCAGCAGTAGACAGGTTCTAGTTGAGCAGTACTTC	CASSRQVLVEQYF
TRBV28	NA	NA	TRBJ2-1	TGTGCCAGCAGTTCCCAGCGGGCCCCCTACAATGAGCAGTTCTTC	CASSSQRAPYNEQFF
TRBV25-1	few	TRBD1	TRBJ2-2	TGTGCCAGCAGTGTTGGGACAGGGGGCAACACCGGGGAGCTGTTTTTT	CASSVGTGGNTGELFF
TRBV2	NA	TRBD1	TRBJ1-2	TGTGCCAGCAGTGAAGATGCGGGACAGGGGAATGGCTACACCTTC	CASSEDAGQGNGYTF
TRBV13	once	TRBD2	TRBJ2-7	TGTGCCAGCAGCGGCCTACAATCAGCTAGTGGGACTAGGATCTACGAGCAGTACTTC	CASSGLQSASGTRIYEQYF
TRBV2	once	NA	TRBJ2-7	TGTGCCAGCATTGGACAGAGCTCCTACGAGCAGTACTTC	CASIGQSSYEQYF
TRBV11-3	once	NA	TRBJ2-5	TGTGCCAGCAGCTTAGAAAACAAGCGGAAGCAAGAGACCCAGTACTTC	CASSLENKRKQETQYF